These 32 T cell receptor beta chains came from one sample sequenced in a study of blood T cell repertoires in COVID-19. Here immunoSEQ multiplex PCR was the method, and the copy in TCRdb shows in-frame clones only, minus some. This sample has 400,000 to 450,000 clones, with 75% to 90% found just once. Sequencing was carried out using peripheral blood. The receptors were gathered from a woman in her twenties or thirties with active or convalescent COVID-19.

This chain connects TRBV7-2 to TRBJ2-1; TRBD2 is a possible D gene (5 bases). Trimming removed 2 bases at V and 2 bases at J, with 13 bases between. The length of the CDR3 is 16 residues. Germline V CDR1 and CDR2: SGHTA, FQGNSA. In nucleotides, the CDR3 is TGTGCCAGCAGCTTATCGGGCGGGTCTCCCTACAATGAGCAGTTCTTC. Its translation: CASSLSGGSPYNEQFF.

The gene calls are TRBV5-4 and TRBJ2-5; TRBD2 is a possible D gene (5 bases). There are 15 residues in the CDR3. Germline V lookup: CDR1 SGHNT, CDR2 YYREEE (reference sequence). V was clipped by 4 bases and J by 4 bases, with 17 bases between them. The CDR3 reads CASSKTSTSTETQYF. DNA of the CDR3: TGTGCCAGCAGCAAGACATCTACTAGTACAGAGACCCAGTACTTC.

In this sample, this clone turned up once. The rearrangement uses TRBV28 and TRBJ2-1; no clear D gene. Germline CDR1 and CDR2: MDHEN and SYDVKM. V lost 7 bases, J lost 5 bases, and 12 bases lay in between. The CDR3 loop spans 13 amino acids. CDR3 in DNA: TGTGCCAGCACCACACAGAGAGACAATGAGCAGTTCTTC. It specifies CASTTQRDNEQFF.

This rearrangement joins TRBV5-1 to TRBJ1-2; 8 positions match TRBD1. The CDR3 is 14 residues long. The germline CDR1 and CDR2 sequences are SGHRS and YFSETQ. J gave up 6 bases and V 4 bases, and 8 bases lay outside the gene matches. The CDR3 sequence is CASSRAGGANGYTF. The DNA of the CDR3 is TGCGCCAGCAGCCGAGCAGGGGGCGCTAATGGCTACACCTTC. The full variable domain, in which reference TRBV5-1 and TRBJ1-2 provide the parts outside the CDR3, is KAGVTQTPRYLIKTRGQQVTLSCSPISGHRSVSWYQQTPGQGLQFLFEYFSETQRNKGNFPGRFSGRQFSNSRSEMNVSTLELGDSALYLCASSRAGGANGYTFGSGTRLTVV.

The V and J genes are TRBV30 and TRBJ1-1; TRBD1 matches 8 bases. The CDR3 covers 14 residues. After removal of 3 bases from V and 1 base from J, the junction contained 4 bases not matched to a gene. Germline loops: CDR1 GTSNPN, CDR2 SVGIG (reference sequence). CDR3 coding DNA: TGTGCCTGGAGGGCGACAGGGGAGAACACTGAAGCTTTCTTT. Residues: CAWRATGENTEAFF.

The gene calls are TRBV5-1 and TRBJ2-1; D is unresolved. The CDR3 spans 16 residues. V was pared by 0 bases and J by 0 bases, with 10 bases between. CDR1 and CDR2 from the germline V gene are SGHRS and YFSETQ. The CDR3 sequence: CASSLGGLTSYNEQFF. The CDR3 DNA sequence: TGCGCCAGCAGCTTGGGCGGCTTGACCTCCTACAATGAGCAGTTCTTC.

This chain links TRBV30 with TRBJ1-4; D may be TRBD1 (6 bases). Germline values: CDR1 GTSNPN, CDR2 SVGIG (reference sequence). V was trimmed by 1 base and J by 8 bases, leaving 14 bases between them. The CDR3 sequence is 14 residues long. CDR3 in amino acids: CAWSASPGVEKLFF. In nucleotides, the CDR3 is TGTGCCTGGAGTGCTTCACCAGGGGTCGAAAAACTGTTTTTT. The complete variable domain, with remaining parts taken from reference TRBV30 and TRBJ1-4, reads SQTIHQWPATLVQPVGSPLSLECTVEGTSNPNLYWYRQAAGRGLQLLFYSVGIGQISSEVPQNLSASRPQDRQFILSSKKLLLSDSGFYLCAWSASPGVEKLFFGSGTQLSVL.

DNA for the CDR3: TGTGCCAGCAGTGAAGCGCTGGGGCTAGCGGGGGTAGATGAGCAGTTCTTC. It specifies CASSEALGLAGVDEQFF. V usage is TRBV2 and J usage is TRBJ2-1; 10 bases line up with TRBD2. Trimming took 0 bases from V and 8 from J; bases not matched to a gene: 10. Per germline, CDR1 SNHLY and CDR2 FYNNEI. The CDR3 contains 17 residues.

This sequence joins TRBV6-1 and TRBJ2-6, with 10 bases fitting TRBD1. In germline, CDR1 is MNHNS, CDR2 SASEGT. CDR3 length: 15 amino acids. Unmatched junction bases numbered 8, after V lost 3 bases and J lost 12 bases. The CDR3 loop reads CASSDATGGASVLTF. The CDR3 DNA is TGTGCCAGCAGTGACGCGACAGGGGGCGCATCCGTCCTGACTTTC.

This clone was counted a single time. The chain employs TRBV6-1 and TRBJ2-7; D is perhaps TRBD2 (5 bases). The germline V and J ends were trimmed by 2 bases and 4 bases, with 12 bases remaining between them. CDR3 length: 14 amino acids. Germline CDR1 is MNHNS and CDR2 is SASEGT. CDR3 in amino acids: CASSEPWSGYEQYF. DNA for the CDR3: TGTGCCAGCAGTGAACCTTGGTCGGGGTACGAGCAGTACTTC.

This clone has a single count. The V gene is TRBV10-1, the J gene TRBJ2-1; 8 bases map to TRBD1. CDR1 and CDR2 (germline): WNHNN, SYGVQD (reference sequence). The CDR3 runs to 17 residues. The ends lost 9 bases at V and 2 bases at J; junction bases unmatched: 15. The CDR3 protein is CASTGNFETGAYNEQFF. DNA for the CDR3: TGCGCCAGTACGGGTAATTTTGAGACAGGGGCCTACAATGAGCAGTTCTTC.

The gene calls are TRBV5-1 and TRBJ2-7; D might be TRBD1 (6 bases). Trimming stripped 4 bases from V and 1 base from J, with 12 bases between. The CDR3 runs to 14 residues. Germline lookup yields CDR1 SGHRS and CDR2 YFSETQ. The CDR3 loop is CASSHGTSSYEQYF. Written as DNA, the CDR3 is TGCGCCAGCAGCCATGGGACATCGTCCTACGAGCAGTACTTC.

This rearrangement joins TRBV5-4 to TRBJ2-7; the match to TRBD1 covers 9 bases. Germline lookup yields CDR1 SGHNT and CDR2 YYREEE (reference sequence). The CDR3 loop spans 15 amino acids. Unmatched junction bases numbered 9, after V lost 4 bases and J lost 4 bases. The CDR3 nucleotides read TGTGCCAGCAGCATGGCCGGGACAGGGTGGTACGAGCAGTACTTC. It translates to CASSMAGTGWYEQYF.

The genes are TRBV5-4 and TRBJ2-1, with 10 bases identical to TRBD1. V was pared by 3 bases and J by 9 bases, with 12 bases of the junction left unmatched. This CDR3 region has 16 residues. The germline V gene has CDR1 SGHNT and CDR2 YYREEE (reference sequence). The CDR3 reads CASSSLTGTGVLEQFF. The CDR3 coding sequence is TGTGCCAGCAGCTCGCTCACCGGGACAGGGGTTCTTGAGCAGTTCTTC.

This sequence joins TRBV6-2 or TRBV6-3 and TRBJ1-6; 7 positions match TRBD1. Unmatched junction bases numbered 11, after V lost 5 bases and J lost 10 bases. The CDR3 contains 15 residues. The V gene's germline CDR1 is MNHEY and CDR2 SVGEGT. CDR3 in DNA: TGTGCCAGCAGTCCGGGACAGTCCTTCGGGTCACCCCTCCACTTT. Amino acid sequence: CASSPGQSFGSPLHF.

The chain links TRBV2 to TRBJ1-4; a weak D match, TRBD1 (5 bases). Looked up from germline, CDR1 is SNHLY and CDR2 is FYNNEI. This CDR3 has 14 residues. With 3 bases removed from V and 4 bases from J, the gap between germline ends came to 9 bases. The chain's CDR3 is CASSEGLSNEKLFF. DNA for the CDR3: TGTGCCAGCAGTGAGGGACTGAGTAATGAAAAACTGTTTTTT.

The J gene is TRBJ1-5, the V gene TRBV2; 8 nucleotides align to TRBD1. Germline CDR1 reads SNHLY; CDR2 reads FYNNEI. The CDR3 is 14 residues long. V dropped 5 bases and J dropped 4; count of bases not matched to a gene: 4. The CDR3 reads CASSLDRANQPQHF. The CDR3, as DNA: TGTGCCAGCAGTTTGGACAGGGCGAATCAGCCCCAGCATTTT. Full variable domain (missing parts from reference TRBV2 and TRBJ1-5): EPEVTQTPSHQVTQMGQEVILRCVPISNHLYFYWYRQILGQKVEFLVSFYNNEISEKSEIFDDQFSVERPDGSNFTLKIRSTKLEDSAMYFCASSLDRANQPQHFGDGTRLSIL.

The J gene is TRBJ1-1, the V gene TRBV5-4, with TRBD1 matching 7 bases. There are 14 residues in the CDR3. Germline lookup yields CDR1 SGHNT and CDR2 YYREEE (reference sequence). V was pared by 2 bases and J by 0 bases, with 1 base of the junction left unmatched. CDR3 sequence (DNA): TGTGCCAGCAGCTTTGGACAGGTGAACACTGAAGCTTTCTTT. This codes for CASSFGQVNTEAFF.

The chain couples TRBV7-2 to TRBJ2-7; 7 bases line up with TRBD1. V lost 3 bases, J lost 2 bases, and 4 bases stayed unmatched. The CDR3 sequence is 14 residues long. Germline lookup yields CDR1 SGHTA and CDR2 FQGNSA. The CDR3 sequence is CASSLTGPPYEQYF. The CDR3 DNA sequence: TGTGCCAGCAGCTTGACAGGGCCCCCCTACGAGCAGTACTTC.

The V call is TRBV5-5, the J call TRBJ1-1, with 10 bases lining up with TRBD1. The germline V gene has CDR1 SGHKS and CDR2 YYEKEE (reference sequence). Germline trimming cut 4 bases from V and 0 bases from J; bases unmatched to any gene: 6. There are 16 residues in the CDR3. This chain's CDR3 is CASSLTGGRMNTEAFF. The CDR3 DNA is TGTGCCAGCAGCCTGACAGGGGGCAGGATGAACACTGAAGCTTTCTTT. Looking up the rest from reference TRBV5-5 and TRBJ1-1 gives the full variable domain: DAGVTQSPTHLIKTRGQQVTLRCSPISGHKSVSWYQQVLGQGPQFIFQYYEKEERGRGNFPDRFSARQFPNYSSELNVNALLLGDSALYLCASSLTGGRMNTEAFFGQGTRLTVV.

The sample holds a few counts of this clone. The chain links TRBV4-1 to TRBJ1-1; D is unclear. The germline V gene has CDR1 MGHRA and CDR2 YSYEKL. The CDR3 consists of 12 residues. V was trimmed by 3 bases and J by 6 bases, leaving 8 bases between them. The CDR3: CASSHTESEAFF. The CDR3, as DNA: TGCGCCAGCAGCCATACCGAGTCTGAAGCTTTCTTT.

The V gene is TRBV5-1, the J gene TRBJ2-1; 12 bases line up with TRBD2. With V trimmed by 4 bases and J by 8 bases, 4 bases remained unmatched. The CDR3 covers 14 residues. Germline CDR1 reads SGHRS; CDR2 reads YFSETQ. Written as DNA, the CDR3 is TGCGCCAGCAGCGAGACTAGCGGGAGACATGAGCAGTTCTTC. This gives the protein CASSETSGRHEQFF.

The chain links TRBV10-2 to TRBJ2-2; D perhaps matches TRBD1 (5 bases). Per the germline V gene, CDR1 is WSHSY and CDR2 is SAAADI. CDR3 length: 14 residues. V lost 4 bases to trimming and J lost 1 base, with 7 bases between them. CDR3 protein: CASSVTGNTGELFF. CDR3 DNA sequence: TGCGCCAGCAGTGTTACAGGGAACACCGGGGAGCTGTTTTTT.

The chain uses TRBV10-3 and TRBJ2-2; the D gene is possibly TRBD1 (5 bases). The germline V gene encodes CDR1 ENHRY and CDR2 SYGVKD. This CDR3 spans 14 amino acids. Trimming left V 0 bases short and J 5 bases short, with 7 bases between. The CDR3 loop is CAISESGATGELFF. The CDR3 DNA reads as TGTGCCATCAGTGAGTCAGGGGCTACCGGGGAGCTGTTTTTT.

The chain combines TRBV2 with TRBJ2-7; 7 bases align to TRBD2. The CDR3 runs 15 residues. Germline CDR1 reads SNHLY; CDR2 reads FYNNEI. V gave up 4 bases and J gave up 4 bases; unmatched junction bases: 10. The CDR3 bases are TGTGCCAGCAGTGTTACGCGGGAGTACGTGTACGAGCAGTACTTC. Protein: CASSVTREYVYEQYF.

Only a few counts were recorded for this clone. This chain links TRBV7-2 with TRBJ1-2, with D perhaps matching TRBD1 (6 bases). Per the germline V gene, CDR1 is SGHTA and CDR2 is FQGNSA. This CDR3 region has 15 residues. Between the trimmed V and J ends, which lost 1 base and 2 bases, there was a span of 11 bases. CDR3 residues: CASSLGSGANYGYTF. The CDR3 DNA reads TGTGCCAGCAGCTTAGGGTCAGGGGCCAACTATGGCTACACCTTC.

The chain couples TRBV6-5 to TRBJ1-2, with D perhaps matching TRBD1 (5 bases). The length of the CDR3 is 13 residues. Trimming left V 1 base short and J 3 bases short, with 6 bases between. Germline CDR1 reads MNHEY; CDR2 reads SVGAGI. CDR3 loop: CASSYWGDYGYTF. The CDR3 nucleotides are TGTGCCAGCAGTTACTGGGGGGACTATGGCTACACCTTC.

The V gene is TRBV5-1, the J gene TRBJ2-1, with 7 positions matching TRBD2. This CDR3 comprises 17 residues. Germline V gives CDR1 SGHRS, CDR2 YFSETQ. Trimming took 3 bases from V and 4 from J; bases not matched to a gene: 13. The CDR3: CASSSFSAGWGYNEQFF. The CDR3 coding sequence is TGCGCCAGCAGCTCCTTTTCAGCGGGATGGGGGTACAATGAGCAGTTCTTC.

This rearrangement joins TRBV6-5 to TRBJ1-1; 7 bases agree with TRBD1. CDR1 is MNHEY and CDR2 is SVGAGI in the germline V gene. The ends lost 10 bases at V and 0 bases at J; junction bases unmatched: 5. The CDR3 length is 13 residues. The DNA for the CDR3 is TGTGCCACATACGGACAGGTGAACACTGAAGCTTTCTTT. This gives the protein CATYGQVNTEAFF.

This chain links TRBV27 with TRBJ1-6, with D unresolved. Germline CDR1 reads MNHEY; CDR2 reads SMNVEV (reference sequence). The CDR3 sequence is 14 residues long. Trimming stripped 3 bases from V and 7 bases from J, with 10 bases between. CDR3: CASSLRRGNSPLHF. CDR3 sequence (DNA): TGTGCCAGCAGTTTGAGGCGTGGGAATTCACCCCTCCACTTT.

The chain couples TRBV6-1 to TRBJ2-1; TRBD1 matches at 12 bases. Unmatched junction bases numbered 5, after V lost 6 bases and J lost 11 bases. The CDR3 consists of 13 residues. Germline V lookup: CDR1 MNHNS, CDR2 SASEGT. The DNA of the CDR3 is TGTGCCAGCAGCCTAGGGACAGGGGGCAAGCAGTTCTTC. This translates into CASSLGTGGKQFF.

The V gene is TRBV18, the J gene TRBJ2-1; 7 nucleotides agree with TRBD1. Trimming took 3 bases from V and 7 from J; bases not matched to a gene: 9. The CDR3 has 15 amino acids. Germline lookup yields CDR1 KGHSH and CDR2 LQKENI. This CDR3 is CASSPGTDTSNEQFF. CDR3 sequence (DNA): TGTGCCAGCTCACCGGGGACAGACACCTCGAATGAGCAGTTCTTC.